Following are 9 T cell receptor beta chains from one sample sequenced in a study of response to subunit inactivated influenza vaccine. TCRdb re-called the RT-PCR reads with MiXCR, one entry per CDR3 protein. The sample shows 500,000 to 600,000 distinct CDR3 sequences, about an eighth of them seen only once. Here the sequenced sample was PBMCs from blood, taken roughly 47 days after vaccination. The receptors stem from a man aged 45-65 years who received an inactivated influenza vaccine.

CDR3 DNA: TGCGCCAGCAGTCCTGATGGGGTAAATCAGCCCCAGCATTTT. Protein: CASSPDGVNQPQHF. The chain links TRBV5-1 to TRBJ1-5; D unclear. Looked up from germline, CDR1 is SGHRS and CDR2 is YFSETQ. V was shortened by 5 bases and J by 4 bases, with 13 bases between the two germline ends. This CDR3 is built from 14 residues.

This sequence joins TRBV18 and TRBJ1-2, with D tentatively TRBD1 (5 bases). Trimming cost V 0 bases and J 2 bases, with 7 bases left between them. This CDR3 contains 14 residues. Germline V gene sequence: CDR1 KGHSH, CDR2 LQKENI. Here the CDR3 reads CASSPPGRNYGYTF. CDR3 in DNA: TGTGCCAGCTCACCACCGGGACGGAACTATGGCTACACCTTC.

V and J are TRBV20-1 and TRBJ2-5; TRBD2 is a possible D gene (5 bases). Trimming removed 0 bases from V and 2 bases from J, with 13 bases in between. Germline V gene data show CDR1 as DFQATT and CDR2 as SNEGSKA (reference sequence). This CDR3 spans 15 amino acids. CDR3 nucleotide sequence: TGCAGTGCTAGAGATTTCTCTCGGGGTCAAGAGACCCAGTACTTC. Translated, it gives CSARDFSRGQETQYF.

This clonotype has just a few counts. The V gene is TRBV7-2, the J gene TRBJ2-3; 10 bases map to TRBD2. V shed 5 bases, J shed 4 bases, and the junction held 6 bases outside the gene matches. Germline-derived CDR1 and CDR2 are SGHTA and FQGNSA. The CDR3 covers 15 residues. CDR3 sequence: CASSIIAGGADTQYF. The CDR3 DNA is TGTGCCAGCAGCATCATAGCGGGGGGCGCAGATACGCAGTATTTT.

This clonotype was found a few times. The chain has TRBV28 and TRBJ2-7; D is uncertain. V was shortened by 5 bases and J by 4 bases, with 15 bases between the two germline ends. The CDR3 has 14 amino acids. The germline V gene has CDR1 MDHEN and CDR2 SYDVKM. As DNA, the CDR3 is TGTGCCAGCAGTCGTCAAACTGGGTGGTACGAGCAGTACTTC. Translation: CASSRQTGWYEQYF.

This clonotype was seen ten or more times. The germline gene is not matched at one end of the junction; a read error may be the cause. The V and J genes are TRBV12-3 or TRBV12-4 and TRBJ2-3, with 9 bases that match TRBD2. The CDR3 is 13 residues long. DNA of the CDR3: TGTGCCAGCAGCTTAGCGGGGGTTGATACGCAGTATTTT. It translates to CASSLAGVDTQYF.

In DNA, the CDR3 is TGCGCCAGCAGCTACTATACTCCGGGACAGGGAGTAGGGGAGCTGTTTTTT. It encodes CASSYYTPGQGVGELFF. V gene TRBV5-1 combines with J gene TRBJ2-2; TRBD1 agrees at 9 bases. The V and J ends lost 3 bases and 8 bases, in that order; junction bases with no gene match: 14. Germline CDR1 and CDR2: SGHRS and YFSETQ. CDR3 length equals 17 residues.

The chain couples TRBV4-1 to TRBJ2-6, with a possible D match to TRBD1 (5 bases). V shed 1 base and J shed 0 bases, with 10 bases lying between them. The CDR3 is made up of 17 amino acids. In germline, CDR1 is MGHRA, CDR2 YSYEKL. CDR3 amino acids: CASSQGTFYSGANVLTF. The DNA of the CDR3 is TGCGCCAGCAGCCAAGGGACATTTTACTCTGGGGCCAACGTCCTGACTTTC.

The chain is built from TRBV12-3 or TRBV12-4 and TRBJ2-3; tentative D call: TRBD2 (5 bases). Trimming removed 2 bases from V and 8 bases from J, with 8 bases in between. The CDR3 spans 12 residues. The CDR3 sequence: CASSLLRGTQYF. DNA of the CDR3: TGTGCCAGCAGTTTACTTCGGGGTACGCAGTATTTT.